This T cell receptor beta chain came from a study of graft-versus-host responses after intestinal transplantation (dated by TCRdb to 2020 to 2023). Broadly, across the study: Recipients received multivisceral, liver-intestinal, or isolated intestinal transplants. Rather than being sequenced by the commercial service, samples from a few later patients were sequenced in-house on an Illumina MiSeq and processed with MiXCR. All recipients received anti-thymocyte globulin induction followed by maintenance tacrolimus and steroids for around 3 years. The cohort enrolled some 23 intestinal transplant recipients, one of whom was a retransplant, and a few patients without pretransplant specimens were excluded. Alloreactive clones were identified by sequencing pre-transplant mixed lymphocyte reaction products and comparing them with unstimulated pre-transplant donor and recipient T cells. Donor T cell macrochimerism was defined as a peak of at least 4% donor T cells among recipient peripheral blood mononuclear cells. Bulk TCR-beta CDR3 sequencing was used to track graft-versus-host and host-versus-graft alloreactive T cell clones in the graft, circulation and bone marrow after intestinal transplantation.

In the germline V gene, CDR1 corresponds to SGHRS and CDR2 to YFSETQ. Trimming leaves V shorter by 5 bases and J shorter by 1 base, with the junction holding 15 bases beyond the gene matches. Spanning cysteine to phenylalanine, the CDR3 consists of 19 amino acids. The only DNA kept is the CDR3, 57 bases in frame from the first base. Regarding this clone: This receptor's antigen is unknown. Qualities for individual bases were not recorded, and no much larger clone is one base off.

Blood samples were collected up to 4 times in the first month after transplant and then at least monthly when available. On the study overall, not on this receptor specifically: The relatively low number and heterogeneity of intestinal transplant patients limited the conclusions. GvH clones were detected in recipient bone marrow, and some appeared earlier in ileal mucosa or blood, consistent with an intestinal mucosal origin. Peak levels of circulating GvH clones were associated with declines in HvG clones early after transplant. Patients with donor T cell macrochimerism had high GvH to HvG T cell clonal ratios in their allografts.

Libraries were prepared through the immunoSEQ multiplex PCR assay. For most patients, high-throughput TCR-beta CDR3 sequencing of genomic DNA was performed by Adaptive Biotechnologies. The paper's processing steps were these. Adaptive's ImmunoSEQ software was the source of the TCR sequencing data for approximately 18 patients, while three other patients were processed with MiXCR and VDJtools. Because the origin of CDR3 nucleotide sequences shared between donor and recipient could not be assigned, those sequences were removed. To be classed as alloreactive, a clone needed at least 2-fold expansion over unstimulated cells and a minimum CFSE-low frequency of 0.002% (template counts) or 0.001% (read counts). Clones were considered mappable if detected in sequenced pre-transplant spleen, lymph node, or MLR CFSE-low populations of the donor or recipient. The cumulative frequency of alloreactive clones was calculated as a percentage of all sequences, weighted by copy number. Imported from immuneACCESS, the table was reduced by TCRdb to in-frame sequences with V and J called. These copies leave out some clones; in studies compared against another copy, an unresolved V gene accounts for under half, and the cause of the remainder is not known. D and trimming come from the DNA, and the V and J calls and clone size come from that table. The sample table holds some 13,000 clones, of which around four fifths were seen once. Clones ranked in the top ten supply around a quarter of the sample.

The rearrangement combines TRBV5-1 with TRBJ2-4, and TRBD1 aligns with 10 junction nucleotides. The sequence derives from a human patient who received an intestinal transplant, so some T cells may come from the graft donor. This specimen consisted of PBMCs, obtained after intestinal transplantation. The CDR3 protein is CASRLTGTGASGAKNIQYF. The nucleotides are TGCGCCAGCAGGCTGACCGGGACAGGGGCTTCTGGGGCCAAAAACATTCAGTACTTC.